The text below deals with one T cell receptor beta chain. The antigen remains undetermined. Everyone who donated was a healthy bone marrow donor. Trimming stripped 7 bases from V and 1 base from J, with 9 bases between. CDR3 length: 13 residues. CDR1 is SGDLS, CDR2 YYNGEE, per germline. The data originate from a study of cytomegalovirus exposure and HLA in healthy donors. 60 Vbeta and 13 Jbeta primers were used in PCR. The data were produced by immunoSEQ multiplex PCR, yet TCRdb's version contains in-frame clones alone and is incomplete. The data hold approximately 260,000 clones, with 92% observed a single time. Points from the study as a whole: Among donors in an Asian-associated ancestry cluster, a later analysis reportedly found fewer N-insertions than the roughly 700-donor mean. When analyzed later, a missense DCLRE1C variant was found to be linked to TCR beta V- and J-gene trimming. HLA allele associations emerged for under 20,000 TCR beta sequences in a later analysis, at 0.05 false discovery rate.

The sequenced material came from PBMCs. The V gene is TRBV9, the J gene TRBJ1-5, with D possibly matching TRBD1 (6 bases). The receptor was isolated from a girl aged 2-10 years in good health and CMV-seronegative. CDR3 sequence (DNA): TGTGCCAGCTCAACAGGGAGCAATCAGCCCCAGCATTTT. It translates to CASSTGSNQPQHF. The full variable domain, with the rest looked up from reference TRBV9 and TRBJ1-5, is DSGVTQTPKHLITATGQRVTLRCSPRSGDLSVYWYQQSLDQGLQFLIQYYNGEERAKGNILERFSAQQFPDLHSELNLSSLELGDSALYFCASSTGSNQPQHFGDGTRLSIL.